These T cell receptor beta chains were read from a single sample in a study of graft-versus-host responses after intestinal transplantation. Their antigens remain unidentified. The repertoire was sequenced with immunoSEQ multiplex PCR; TCRdb's copy has only in-frame clones and lacks some. There are some 100,000 clones in the sample; 85% to 95% occur only once, and approximately 0.064% lies in the top ten. The sequencing here drew on unstimulated CD8+ T cells sorted from spleen or lymph node cells, taken before transplant. The receptor source for this set is a human donor who was the organ donor for an intestinal transplant. CDR3s include the opening cysteine and the closing phenylalanine or tryptophan. Fields, in order: D gene, J gene, V gene, clone size, CDR3 DNA, CDR3 protein. A D gene is named only where the DNA matches it firmly. Not all rows give a size; the values are once, few, many and, for expanded clones, a class.

>-|TRBJ1-1|TRBV28|-
TGTGCCAGCAGTTTGTTCGGGAACACTGAAGCTTTCTTT
CASSLFGNTEAFF
>-|TRBJ2-7|TRBV4-1|-
TGCGCCAGCAGCCAAGGTACAGGCCCCTACGAGCAGTACTTC
CASSQGTGPYEQYF
>TRBD1|TRBJ2-4|TRBV6-5|-
TGTGCCAGCAGCTACAAAACGGACAGGTTGGGAAACATTCAGTACTTC
CASSYKTDRLGNIQYF
>-|TRBJ2-2|TRBV7-9|-
TGTGCCAGCAGCTTAGCCCCATCCAGGGACGGGGAGCTGTTTTTT
CASSLAPSRDGELFF
>-|TRBJ1-1|TRBV4-1|-
TGCGCCAGCAGCCAAGATCTAGACTGGAATCCCCAATTGAACACTGAAGCTTTCTTT
CASSQDLDWNPQLNTEAFF
>-|TRBJ1-6|TRBV7-9|-
TGTGCCAGCAGCTTCAGTTTCTCCTATAATTCACCCCTCCACTTT
CASSFSFSYNSPLHF
>TRBD2|TRBJ2-5|TRBV6-8|-
TGTGCCAGCACGATTCGCGGGAGCAACTCCAGCCAAGAGACCCAGTACTTC
CASTIRGSNSSQETQYF
>TRBD1|TRBJ1-2|TRBV5-1|few
TGCGCCAGCAGCTTGGAGGGGGCAGCTAACTATGGCTACACCTTC
CASSLEGAANYGYTF
>-|TRBJ1-2|TRBV7-8|-
TGTGCCAGCAGCTTACTAATAATACGGGGCTATGGCTACACCTTC
CASSLLIIRGYGYTF
>TRBD1|TRBJ1-4|TRBV18|-
TGTGCCAGCTCACCTAGGCACGGGACAGATAATGAAAAACTGTTTTTT
CASSPRHGTDNEKLFF
>TRBD2|TRBJ2-7|TRBV11-3|-
TGTGCCAGCAGCTCCCTGACTAGCGGGGGATTCTACGAGCAGTACTTC
CASSSLTSGGFYEQYF
>TRBD2|TRBJ2-3|TRBV28|-
TGTGCCAGCACGGTTTTAGCGGGATACACAGATACGCAGTATTTT
CASTVLAGYTDTQYF
>-|TRBJ2-7|TRBV5-5|-
TGTGCCAGCAGCTCATGGCATTACAGGGCCGAGCAGTACTTC
CASSSWHYRAEQYF
>-|TRBJ2-7|TRBV5-1|once
TGCGCCAGCAGCCCGGTTTCAGCGCCGTACGAGCAGTACTTC
CASSPVSAPYEQYF
>-|TRBJ2-3|TRBV28|-
TGTGCCAGCACCGGAGACAAGGGGGATACGCAGTATTTT
CASTGDKGDTQYF
>TRBD1|TRBJ2-3|TRBV5-6|-
TGTGCCAGCAGCTTGGCAGGGGGAGATACGCAGTATTTT
CASSLAGGDTQYF
>TRBD2|TRBJ2-3|TRBV6-4|once
TGTGCCAGCAGTGACAAGCGGGAGGGCGCAGATACGCAGTATTTT
CASSDKREGADTQYF